These 30 T cell receptor beta chains share one sample of origin, sequenced in a study of T cells in Graves' hyperthyroidism and ophthalmopathy. From RNA transcripts, TCR beta CDR3 regions were amplified. HTBI primers were the set used in a first-round RT-PCR of the TCR CDR3. Each CDR3 protein is one row after TCRdb ran MiXCR on the multiplex PCR reads. The profile shows roughly 300,000 distinct CDR3 sequences, about 15% of them singletons. The sample taken for sequencing was blood. Receptor source: a young woman with Graves' hyperthyroidism.

Ten or more counts support this clonotype. This sequence joins TRBV12-3 or TRBV12-4 and TRBJ2-5; 11 bases match TRBD2. There are 17 residues in the CDR3. The V segment lost 5 bases and the J segment 5 bases; nucleotides outside the gene matches: 13. The CDR3 DNA follows: TGTGCCAGCAGTGGGATTACTAGCGGGAGTACCGGGGAGACCCAGTACTTC. Its translation is CASSGITSGSTGETQYF.

V is TRBV7-9 and J is TRBJ2-2, with D perhaps given as TRBD1 or TRBD2 (7 bases each). Germline-derived CDR1 and CDR2 are SEHNR and FQNEAQ (reference sequence). V was shortened by 7 bases and J by 2 bases, with 11 bases between the two germline ends. This CDR3 contains 14 residues. The CDR3: CASTRGGNTGELFF. CDR3 in DNA: TGTGCCAGCACCAGGGGGGGTAACACCGGGGAGCTGTTTTTT. Using reference TRBV7-9 and TRBJ2-2 for the parts outside the CDR3, the full variable domain is DTGVSQNPRHKITKRGQNVTFRCDPISEHNRLYWYRQTLGQGPEFLTYFQNEAQLEKSRLLSDRFSAERPKGSFSTLEIQRTEQGDSAMYLCASTRGGNTGELFFGEGSRLTVL.

The chain is built from TRBV20-1 and TRBJ1-5; TRBD1 might be the D (5 bases). The germline V gene has CDR1 DFQATT and CDR2 SNEGSKA (reference sequence). The CDR3 is 14 residues long. The V end was cut by 3 bases, the J end by 8 bases, with 17 bases between. The CDR3 region is CSASRSGNNEPQHF. As DNA, the CDR3 is TGCAGTGCTAGTAGGTCAGGGAATAATGAGCCCCAGCATTTT.

This clonotype was recorded many times. V is TRBV7-2 and J is TRBJ2-3, with TRBD2 matching over 8 bases. The CDR3 contains 14 residues. Per germline, CDR1 SGHTA and CDR2 FQGNSA. The J segment lost 4 bases and the V segment lost 5 bases, leaving 5 bases of the junction unmatched. CDR3 nucleotide sequence: TGTGCCAGCAGCCGGACTAGCAGGGCAGATACGCAGTATTTT. Protein: CASSRTSRADTQYF.

This clonotype was found many times. The rearrangement uses TRBV6-2 or TRBV6-3 and TRBJ1-1; D is unclear. This CDR3 region has 13 residues. In germline, CDR1 is MNHEY, CDR2 SVGEGT. V dropped 6 bases and J dropped 8 bases, with 16 bases sitting between them. CDR3 protein: CASRETSRHEAFF. Here the CDR3 DNA reads TGTGCCAGCAGAGAGACTTCGCGACACGAAGCTTTCTTT.

This clonotype was recorded at least ten times. The chain employs TRBV28 and TRBJ1-5; D may be TRBD1 (6 bases). Germline CDR1 is MDHEN and CDR2 is SYDVKM. V was pared by 8 bases and J by 0 bases, with 14 bases between. The CDR3 is 15 residues long. The CDR3 sequence is CASQAGGHSNQPQHF. CDR3 nucleotides: TGTGCCAGCCAAGCCGGGGGCCATAGCAATCAGCCCCAGCATTTT.

As to this clonotype: A single base separates this from a much larger clone, so it may be a read error. V and J are TRBV12-3 or TRBV12-4 and TRBJ1-2; D possibly corresponds to TRBD1 (6 bases). V was clipped by 0 bases and J by 10 bases, with 15 bases between them. CDR3 length equals 14 residues. The CDR3 protein is CASSLAGAGVAYTF. DNA of the CDR3: TGTGCCAGCAGTTTAGCCGGGGCAGGGGTTGCCTACACCTTC.

In its sample, this clonotype was seen many times. This chain connects TRBV18 to TRBJ2-4, with 11 bases lining up with TRBD1. J lost 5 bases, V lost 3 bases, and 0 bases had no gene match. In germline, CDR1 is KGHSH, CDR2 LQKENI. This CDR3 spans 14 amino acids. The CDR3 nucleotides are TGTGCCAGCTCACCGGGACAGGGGGAAAACATTCAGTACTTC. Amino acid sequence: CASSPGQGENIQYF.

J is TRBJ2-2 and V is TRBV4-1; D gene unclear. This CDR3 is built from 13 residues. Germline V gene data show CDR1 as MGHRA and CDR2 as YSYEKL. Trimming removed 3 bases from V and 3 bases from J, with 5 bases in between. The CDR3 region is CASSQMHTGELFF. Written as DNA, the CDR3 is TGCGCCAGCAGCCAGATGCACACCGGGGAGCTGTTTTTT.

This clonotype has ten or more counts. The chain carries TRBV3-1 and TRBJ1-5; no firm D call. Germline V gives CDR1 LGHDT, CDR2 YNNKEL (reference sequence). Deletions cut 0 bases from V and 5 bases from J, with 5 bases between. CDR3 length: 13 residues. The CDR3 DNA reads as TGTGCCAGCAGCCAAGACCCTGATCAGCCCCAGCATTTT. Translating gives CASSQDPDQPQHF. Full variable domain (outside the CDR3, taken from reference TRBV3-1 and TRBJ1-5): DTAVSQTPKYLVTQMGNDKSIKCEQNLGHDTMYWYKQDSKKFLKIMFSYNNKELIINETVPNRFSPKSPDKAHLNLHINSLELGDSAVYFCASSQDPDQPQHFGDGTRLSIL.

This clonotype was observed a handful of times. The chain recombines TRBV15 with TRBJ1-1; D is unresolved. The length of the CDR3 is 17 residues. Germline loops: CDR1 LNHNV, CDR2 YYDKDF (reference sequence). Trimming left V 1 base short and J 1 base short, with 16 bases between. The DNA for the CDR3 is TGTGCCACCAGCAGAGCATTAGGTGACCCTAGGAACACTGAAGCTTTCTTT. Translating gives CATSRALGDPRNTEAFF. The full variable domain, in which reference TRBV15 and TRBJ1-1 provide the parts outside the CDR3, is DAMVIQNPRYQVTQFGKPVTLSCSQTLNHNVMYWYQQKSSQAPKLLFHYYDKDFNNEADTPDNFQSRRPNTSFCFLDIRSPGLGDTAMYLCATSRALGDPRNTEAFFGQGTRLTVV.

This clonotype was seen only a few times. The J gene is TRBJ2-6, the V gene TRBV3-1, with D tentatively TRBD2 (5 bases). The CDR3 spans 17 residues. In germline, CDR1 is LGHDT, CDR2 YNNKEL (reference sequence). Trimming pared 3 bases from V and 0 bases from J, leaving 12 bases between. CDR3 loop: CASSHGGRSSGANVLTF. DNA for the CDR3: TGTGCCAGCAGCCATGGAGGACGGAGCTCTGGGGCCAACGTCCTGACTTTC.

DNA for the CDR3: TGTGCCATCCCGAACGAGAGAGGACAGGGGCCATACACCGGGGAGCTGTTTTTT. It encodes CAIPNERGQGPYTGELFF. The genes are TRBV10-3 and TRBJ2-2, with 9 bases identical to TRBD1. The length of the CDR3 is 18 residues. After removal of 8 bases from V and 3 bases from J, the junction contained 16 bases not matched to a gene. Per the germline V gene, CDR1 is ENHRY and CDR2 is SYGVKD.

This clonotype was detected a few times. The J gene is TRBJ2-3, the V gene TRBV18; D is perhaps TRBD1 or TRBD2 (5 bases each). The CDR3 loop spans 14 amino acids. Trimming took 1 base from V and 2 from J, leaving 7 bases between them. Germline-derived CDR1 and CDR2 are KGHSH and LQKENI. The CDR3 loop reads CASSPRGDTDTQYF. CDR3 DNA: TGTGCCAGCTCACCACGAGGGGACACAGATACGCAGTATTTT.

This clonotype was counted only a few times. The conserved final phenylalanine or tryptophan is absent from the CDR3, which likely points to a read error. This chain uses TRBV28 with TRBJ1-5; D may be TRBD1 (6 bases). From germline, CDR1 is MDHEN and CDR2 SYDVKM. The CDR3 has 14 amino acids. Trimming cost V 6 bases and J 4 bases, with 13 bases left between them. The CDR3 DNA is TGTGCCAGCAGATCACAGGGAAGAAATCAGCCCCAGCATCTT. This gives the protein CASRSQGRNQPQHL.

This clonotype has at least ten counts. This chain links TRBV7-2 with TRBJ2-7, with D unresolved. CDR3 length: 12 amino acids. Germline-derived CDR1 and CDR2 are SGHTA and FQGNSA. Trimming took 2 bases from V and 2 from J, leaving 4 bases between them. CDR3 residues: CASSLMTYEQYF. The CDR3 DNA reads TGTGCCAGCAGCTTAATGACCTACGAGCAGTACTTC.

This clonotype was seen a few times. The chain combines TRBV4-3 with TRBJ2-7; the D gene is possibly TRBD2 (6 bases). The CDR3 is 16 amino acids. CDR1 is LGHNA, CDR2 YSLEER, per germline. Trimming removed 0 bases at V and 0 bases at J, with 12 bases between. CDR3 amino acids: CASSQDRAGSSYEQYF. The DNA of the CDR3 is TGCGCCAGCAGCCAAGATCGGGCGGGAAGCTCCTACGAGCAGTACTTC.

The sample holds a few counts of this clonotype. The chain carries TRBV5-6 and TRBJ1-2; D is uncertain. The V end lost 4 bases, the J end lost 8 bases, and 9 bases lay between the germline ends. This CDR3 region has 11 residues. Germline CDR1 SGHDT, CDR2 YYEEEE. CDR3 DNA: TGTGCCAGCAGCGCTTACGGCGGCTACACCTTC. Translation gives CASSAYGGYTF.

This clonotype was seen many times. The V gene is TRBV10-3, the J gene TRBJ1-3, with D tentatively TRBD1 (5 bases). The V end lost 9 bases, the J end lost 0 bases, and 6 bases lay between the germline ends. Germline V gene data show CDR1 as ENHRY and CDR2 as SYGVKD. The CDR3 runs 12 residues. CDR3 in DNA: TGTGCCATGGGGACCTCTGGAAACACCATATATTTT. Its translation: CAMGTSGNTIYF.

This clonotype was recorded at least ten times. The chain uses TRBV20-1 and TRBJ2-1, with a possible D match to TRBD1 (5 bases). Deletions cut 5 bases from V and 4 bases from J, with 24 bases between. Germline assignment: CDR1 DFQATT and CDR2 SNEGSKA (reference sequence). The CDR3 has 17 amino acids. CDR3 protein: CSASSSLRQLVYNEQFF. The CDR3 DNA sequence: TGCAGTGCTTCGAGCTCACTTCGACAGCTCGTTTACAATGAGCAGTTCTTC.

This clonotype was detected many times. The J gene is TRBJ1-5, the V gene TRBV28, with D perhaps TRBD1 (6 bases). The CDR3 contains 19 residues. Trimming left V 6 bases short and J 4 bases short, with 28 bases between. CDR1 and CDR2 (germline): MDHEN, SYDVKM. The CDR3 region has the DNA TGTGCCAGCAGATACCCTCCTCTCAGGGGCAGGCGCTTGAATCAGCCCCAGCATTTT. Its translation: CASRYPPLRGRRLNQPQHF.

This clonotype was detected only a few times. A read error may explain this, as a much larger clone is one base away. This rearrangement joins TRBV28 to TRBJ2-5; TRBD2 matches at 7 bases. J was trimmed by 6 bases and V by 4 bases; bases with no gene match: 8. The CDR3 sequence is 14 residues long. Per germline, CDR1 MDHEN and CDR2 SYDVKM. Written as DNA, the CDR3 is TGTGCCAGCAGTTGTCTAGCGGATCAAAAGACCCAGTACTTC. Protein: CASSCLADQKTQYF. The whole variable domain, filled in from reference TRBV28 and TRBJ2-5, reads DVKVTQSSRYLVKRTGEKVFLECVQDMDHENMFWYRQDPGLGLRLIYFSYDVKMKEKGDIPEGYSVSREKKERFSLILESASTNQTSMYLCASSCLADQKTQYFGPGTRLLVL.

This clonotype was observed at least ten times. J is TRBJ1-1 and V is TRBV12-3 or TRBV12-4, with 9 positions matching TRBD1. This CDR3 has 14 amino acids. With V trimmed by 4 bases and J by 5 bases, 5 bases remained unmatched. CDR3 protein: CASSSGQGWTEAFF. The CDR3 nucleotides read TGTGCCAGCAGTTCGGGACAGGGTTGGACTGAAGCTTTCTTT.

This clonotype was detected ten times or more. CDR3 loop: CASSPGIGRGNQPQHF. The CDR3 DNA follows: TGTGCCAGCAGCCCCGGGATCGGCAGGGGGAATCAGCCCCAGCATTTT. This chain uses TRBV7-2 with TRBJ1-5, with TRBD1 identical over 7 bases. The V gene end was trimmed by 5 bases and the J gene end by 4 bases; junction bases not matched to a gene: 11. Germline V CDR1 and CDR2: SGHTA, FQGNSA. The CDR3 is 16 amino acids.

This clonotype was observed many times. The gene calls are TRBV11-2 and TRBJ2-7; D possibly corresponds to TRBD2 (6 bases). There are 18 residues in the CDR3. The V gene lost 2 bases and the J gene lost 0 bases, with 20 bases spanning the gap. Per the germline V gene, CDR1 is SGHAT and CDR2 is FQNNGV. The CDR3, as DNA: TGTGCCAGCAGCTTACATCCTATCGTCCTAGCGAACTCCTACGAGCAGTACTTC. Protein: CASSLHPIVLANSYEQYF.

The CDR3 here is CASTEGASGSDEQYF. The CDR3 coding sequence is TGCGCCAGCACCGAGGGGGCTAGCGGGAGCGACGAGCAGTACTTC. V usage is TRBV5-1 and J usage is TRBJ2-7, with 10 bases that match TRBD2. The V segment lost 6 bases and the J segment 5 bases; nucleotides outside the gene matches: 11. CDR1 and CDR2 (germline): SGHRS, YFSETQ. The CDR3 covers 15 residues.

This clonotype was observed a handful of times. The J gene is TRBJ2-2, the V gene TRBV4-1; D uncertain. The CDR3 length is 18 residues. Between the trimmed V and J ends, which lost 1 base and 5 bases, there was a span of 20 bases. The germline V gene has CDR1 MGHRA and CDR2 YSYEKL. CDR3 loop: CASSQVGGLVRATGELFF. The DNA for the CDR3 is TGCGCCAGCAGCCAAGTTGGTGGGCTGGTTCGAGCTACCGGGGAGCTGTTTTTT.

The V call is TRBV3-1, the J call TRBJ2-1, with D possibly being TRBD2 (6 bases). Germline V gene data show CDR1 as LGHDT and CDR2 as YNNKEL (reference sequence). The germline V and J ends were trimmed by 7 bases and 14 bases, with 24 bases remaining between them. CDR3 length: 14 amino acids. CDR3 amino acids: CASTRVGRTGEEFF. The CDR3 coding sequence is TGTGCCAGCACCCGGGTTGGGAGAACCGGGGAGGAGTTCTTC.

This clonotype was counted only a few times. A single base separates this from a much larger clone, so it may be a read error. The chain uses TRBV6-2 or TRBV6-3 and TRBJ2-5; no clear D gene. Germline assignment: CDR1 MNHEY and CDR2 SVGEGT. The V and J ends lost 6 bases and 3 bases respectively, with 5 bases between them. This CDR3 spans 11 amino acids. CDR3 nucleotides: TGTGCCAGCAGAGAAAAAGAGACCCAGTACTTC. Amino acid sequence: CASREKETQYF.

This chain uses TRBV20-1 with TRBJ2-3, with D perhaps TRBD2 (6 bases). The CDR3 totals 16 residues. Germline V CDR1 and CDR2: DFQATT, SNEGSKA (reference sequence). The V end lost 6 bases, the J end lost 0 bases, and 19 bases lay between the germline ends. DNA for the CDR3: TGCAGTGCCCGCGCCGTAGGGGCGGGAAGCACAGATACGCAGTATTTT. It is translated as CSARAVGAGSTDTQYF.